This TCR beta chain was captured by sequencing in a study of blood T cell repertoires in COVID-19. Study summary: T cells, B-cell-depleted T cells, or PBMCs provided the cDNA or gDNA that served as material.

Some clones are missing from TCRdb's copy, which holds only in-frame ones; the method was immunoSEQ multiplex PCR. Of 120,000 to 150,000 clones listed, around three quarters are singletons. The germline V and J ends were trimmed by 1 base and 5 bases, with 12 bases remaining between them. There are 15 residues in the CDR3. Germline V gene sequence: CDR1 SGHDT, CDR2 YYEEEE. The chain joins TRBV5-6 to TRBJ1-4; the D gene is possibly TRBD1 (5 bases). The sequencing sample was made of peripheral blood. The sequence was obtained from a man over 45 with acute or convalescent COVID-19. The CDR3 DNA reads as TGTGCCAGCAGCTTGCTGGGGCAGGAGAATGAAAAACTGTTTTTT. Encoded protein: CASSLLGQENEKLFF.